Below, one T cell receptor (beta chain) is given with its context. Antigen specificity is unknown. CDR1 and CDR2 (germline): SEHNR, FQNEAQ (reference sequence). The CDR3 is made up of 12 amino acids. V gave up 1 base and J gave up 10 bases, with 10 bases separating them. The sample belongs to a study of cytomegalovirus exposure and HLA in healthy donors. The study's findings and limits: Several of the most significant clusters appeared, in a later analysis, to be linked to common viral pathogens. Altogether, around 160 TCR beta chains were recorded as cytomegalovirus-associated. It is likely that the observed cluster of highly shared sequence variants was a sequencing artifact. High specificity and sensitivity for cytomegalovirus status were reported for the classifier.

PCR used 60 Vbeta primers and 13 Jbeta primers. Clones were read by immunoSEQ multiplex PCR, and TCRdb kept only the in-frame ones, dropping some. Among 90,000 to 100,000 clones, nearly 80% were seen once, and the ten largest hold about 3%. Source material: PBMCs. The chain joins TRBV7-9 to TRBJ1-1; D unresolved. The sequence came from a middle-aged woman in good health and CMV-seronegative. CDR3 coding DNA: TGTGCCAGCAGCTTAGTCCCGCGTGGAGCTTTCTTT. It specifies CASSLVPRGAFF.